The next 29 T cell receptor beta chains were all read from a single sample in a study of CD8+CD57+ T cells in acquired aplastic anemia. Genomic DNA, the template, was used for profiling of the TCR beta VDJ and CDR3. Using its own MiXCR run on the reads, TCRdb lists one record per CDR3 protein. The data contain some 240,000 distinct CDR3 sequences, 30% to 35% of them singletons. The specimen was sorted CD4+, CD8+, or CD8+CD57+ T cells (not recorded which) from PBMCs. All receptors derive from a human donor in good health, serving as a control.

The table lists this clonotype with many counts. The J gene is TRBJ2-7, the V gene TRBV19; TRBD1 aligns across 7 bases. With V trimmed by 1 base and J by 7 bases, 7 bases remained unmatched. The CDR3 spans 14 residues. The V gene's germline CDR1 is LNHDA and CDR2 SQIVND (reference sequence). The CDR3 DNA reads TGTGCCAGTAGTATAGGGCCGGCAGGGGGTGAGCAGTACTTC. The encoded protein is CASSIGPAGGEQYF.

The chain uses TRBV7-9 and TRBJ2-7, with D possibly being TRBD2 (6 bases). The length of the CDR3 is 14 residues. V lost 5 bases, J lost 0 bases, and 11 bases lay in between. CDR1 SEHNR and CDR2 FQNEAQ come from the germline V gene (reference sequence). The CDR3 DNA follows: TGTGCCAGCAGCCGCGGGGAGAGCTCCTACGAGCAGTACTTC. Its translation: CASSRGESSYEQYF.

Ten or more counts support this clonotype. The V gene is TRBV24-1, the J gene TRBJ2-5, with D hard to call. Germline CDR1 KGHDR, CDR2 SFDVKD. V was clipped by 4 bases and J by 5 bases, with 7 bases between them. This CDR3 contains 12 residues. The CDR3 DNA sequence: TGTGCCACCAGTGACGTGGCCGAGACCCAGTACTTC. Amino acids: CATSDVAETQYF.

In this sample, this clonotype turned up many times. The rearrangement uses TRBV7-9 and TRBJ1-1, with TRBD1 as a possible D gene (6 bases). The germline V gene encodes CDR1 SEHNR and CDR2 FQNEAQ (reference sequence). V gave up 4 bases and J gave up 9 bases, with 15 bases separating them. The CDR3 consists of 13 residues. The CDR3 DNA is TGTGCCAGCAGCTCCAACAGGGAAGGGAAAGCTTTCTTT. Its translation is CASSSNREGKAFF.

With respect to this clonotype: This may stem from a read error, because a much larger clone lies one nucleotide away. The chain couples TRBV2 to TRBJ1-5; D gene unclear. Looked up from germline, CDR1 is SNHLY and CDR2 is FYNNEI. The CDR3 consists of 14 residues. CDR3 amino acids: CASSEPGPGQPRHF. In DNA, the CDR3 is TGTGCCAGCAGTGAACCAGGTCCGGGTCAGCCCCGGCATTTT.

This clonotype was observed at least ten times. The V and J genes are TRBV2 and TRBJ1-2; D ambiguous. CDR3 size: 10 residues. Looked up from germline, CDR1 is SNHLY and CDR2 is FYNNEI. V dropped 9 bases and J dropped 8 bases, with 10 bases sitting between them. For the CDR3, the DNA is TGTGCCAGGAAAGACGGGGGCTACACCTTC. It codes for CARKDGGYTF.

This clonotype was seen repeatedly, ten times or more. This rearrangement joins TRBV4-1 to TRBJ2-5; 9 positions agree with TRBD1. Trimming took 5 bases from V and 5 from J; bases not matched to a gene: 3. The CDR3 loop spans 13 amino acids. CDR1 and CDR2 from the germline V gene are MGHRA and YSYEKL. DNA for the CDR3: TGCGCCAGCAGCACGACAGGGGGGGAGACCCAGTACTTC. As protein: CASSTTGGETQYF.

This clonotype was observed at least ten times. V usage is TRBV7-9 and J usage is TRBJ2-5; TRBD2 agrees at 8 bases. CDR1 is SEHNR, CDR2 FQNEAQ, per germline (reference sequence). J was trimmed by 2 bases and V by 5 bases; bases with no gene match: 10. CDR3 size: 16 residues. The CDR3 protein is CASSTGGGTIQETQYF. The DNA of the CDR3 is TGTGCCAGCAGCACAGGCGGGGGGACCATACAAGAGACCCAGTACTTC.

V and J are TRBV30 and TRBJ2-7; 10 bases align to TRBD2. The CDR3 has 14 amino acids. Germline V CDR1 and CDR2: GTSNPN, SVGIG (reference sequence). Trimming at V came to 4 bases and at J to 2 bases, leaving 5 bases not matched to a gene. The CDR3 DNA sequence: TGTGCCTGGATTCGGACTAGCGGACCCTACGAGCAGTACTTC. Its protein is CAWIRTSGPYEQYF. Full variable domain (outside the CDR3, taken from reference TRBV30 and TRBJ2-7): SQTIHQWPATLVQPVGSPLSLECTVEGTSNPNLYWYRQAAGRGLQLLFYSVGIGQISSEVPQNLSASRPQDRQFILSSKKLLLSDSGFYLCAWIRTSGPYEQYFGPGTRLTVT.

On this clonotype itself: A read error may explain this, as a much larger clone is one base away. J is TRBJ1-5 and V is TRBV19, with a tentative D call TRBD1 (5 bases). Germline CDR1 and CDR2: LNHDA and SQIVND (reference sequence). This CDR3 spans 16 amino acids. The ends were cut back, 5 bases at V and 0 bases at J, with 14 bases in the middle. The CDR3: CASSSERGCSNQPQHF. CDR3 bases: TGTGCCAGTAGTTCGGAGAGGGGATGTAGCAATCAGCCCCAGCATTTT.

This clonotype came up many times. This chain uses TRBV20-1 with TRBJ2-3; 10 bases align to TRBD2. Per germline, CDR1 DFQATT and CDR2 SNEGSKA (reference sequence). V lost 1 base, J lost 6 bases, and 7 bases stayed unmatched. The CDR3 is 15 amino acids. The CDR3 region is CSARVAGGRMDTQYF. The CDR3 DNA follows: TGCAGTGCTAGAGTAGCGGGAGGTAGGATGGATACGCAGTATTTT.

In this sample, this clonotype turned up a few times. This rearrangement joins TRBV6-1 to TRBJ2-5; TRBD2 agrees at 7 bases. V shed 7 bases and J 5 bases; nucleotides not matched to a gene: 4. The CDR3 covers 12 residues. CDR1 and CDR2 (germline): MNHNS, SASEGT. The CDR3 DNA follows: TGTGCCAGCACAGGACTAGTCGAGACCCAGTACTTC. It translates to CASTGLVETQYF.

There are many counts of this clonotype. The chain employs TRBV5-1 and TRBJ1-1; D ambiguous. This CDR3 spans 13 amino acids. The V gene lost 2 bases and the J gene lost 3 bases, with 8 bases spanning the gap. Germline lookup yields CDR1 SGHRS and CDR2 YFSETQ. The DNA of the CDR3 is TGCGCCAGCAGCTTCAGTGGGGACACTGAAGCTTTCTTT. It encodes CASSFSGDTEAFF.

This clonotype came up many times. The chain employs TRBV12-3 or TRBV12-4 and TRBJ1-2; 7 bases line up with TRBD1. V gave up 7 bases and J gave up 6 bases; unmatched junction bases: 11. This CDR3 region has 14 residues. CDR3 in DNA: TGTGCCAGCACCAAGCATACAGGGGACAATGGCTACACCTTC. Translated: CASTKHTGDNGYTF.

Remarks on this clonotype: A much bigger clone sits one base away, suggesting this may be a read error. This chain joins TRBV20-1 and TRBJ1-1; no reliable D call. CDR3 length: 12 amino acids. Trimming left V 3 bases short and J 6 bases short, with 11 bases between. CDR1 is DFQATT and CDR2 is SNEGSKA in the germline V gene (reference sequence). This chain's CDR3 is CSAREGDAEAFF. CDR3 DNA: TGCAGTGCTAGGGAGGGTGACGCTGAAGCTTTCTTT.

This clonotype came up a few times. The DNA for the CDR3 is TGCGCCAGCAGCTACATGCCCGCTACTAACAATGAGCAGTTCTTC. It specifies CASSYMPATNNEQFF. The genes are TRBV5-1 and TRBJ2-1; D uncertain. Germline V gene sequence: CDR1 SGHRS, CDR2 YFSETQ. The CDR3 consists of 15 residues. The V end was cut by 3 bases, the J end by 5 bases, with 15 bases between.

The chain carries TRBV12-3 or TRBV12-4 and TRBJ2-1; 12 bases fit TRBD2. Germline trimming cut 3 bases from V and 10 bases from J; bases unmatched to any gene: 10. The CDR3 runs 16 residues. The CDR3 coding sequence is TGTGCCAGCAGTTTGATCCTAGCGGGAGGGCCCGGCGAGCAGTTCTTC. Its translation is CASSLILAGGPGEQFF.

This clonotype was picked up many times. CDR3 sequence: CASSLGGFRGRWETQYF. The DNA for the CDR3 is TGTGCCAGCAGCCTCGGGGGATTTCGAGGACGTTGGGAGACCCAGTACTTC. This rearrangement joins TRBV14 to TRBJ2-5; TRBD2 might be the D (6 bases). The germline gives CDR1 SGHDN, CDR2 FVKESK. V shed 4 bases and J shed 5 bases, with 23 bases lying between them. The CDR3 totals 17 residues.

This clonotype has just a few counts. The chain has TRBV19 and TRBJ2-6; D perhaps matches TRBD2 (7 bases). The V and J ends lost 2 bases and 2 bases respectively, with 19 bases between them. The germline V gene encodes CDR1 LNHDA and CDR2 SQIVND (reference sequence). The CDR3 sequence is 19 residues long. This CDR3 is CASSIPGGRRFAGANVLTF. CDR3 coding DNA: TGTGCCAGTAGTATACCGGGGGGCAGGAGGTTTGCTGGGGCCAACGTCCTGACTTTC.

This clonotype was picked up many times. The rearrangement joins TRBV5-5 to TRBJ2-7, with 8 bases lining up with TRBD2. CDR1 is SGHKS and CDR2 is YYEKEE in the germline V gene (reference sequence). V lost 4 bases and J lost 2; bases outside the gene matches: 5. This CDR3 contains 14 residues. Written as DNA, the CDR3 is TGTGCCAGCAGCCGCGGGGGGCTGACCTACGAGCAGTACTTC. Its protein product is CASSRGGLTYEQYF.

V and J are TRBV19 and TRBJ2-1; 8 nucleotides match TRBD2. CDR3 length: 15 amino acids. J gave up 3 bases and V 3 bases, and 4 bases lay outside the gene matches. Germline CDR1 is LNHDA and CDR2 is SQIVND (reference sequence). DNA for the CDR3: TGTGCCAGTAGTATTGGAGCGGGGGACTACAATGAGCAGTTCTTC. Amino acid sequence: CASSIGAGDYNEQFF.

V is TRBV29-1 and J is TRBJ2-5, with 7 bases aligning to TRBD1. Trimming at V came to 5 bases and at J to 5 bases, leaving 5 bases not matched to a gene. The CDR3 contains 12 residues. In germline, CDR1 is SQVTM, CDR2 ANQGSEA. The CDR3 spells CSVSQGVETQYF. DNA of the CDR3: TGCAGCGTTTCCCAGGGGGTGGAGACCCAGTACTTC. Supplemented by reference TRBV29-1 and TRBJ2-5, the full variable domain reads SAVISQKPSRDICQRGTSLTIQCQVDSQVTMMFWYRQQPGQSLTLIATANQGSEATYESGFVIDKFPISRPNLTFSTLTVSNMSPEDSSIYLCSVSQGVETQYFGPGTRLLVL.

The CDR3 DNA sequence: TGCGCCAGCAGCCAGGCGGGAGACGGGACTAGTTGGTTCTTC. Translating it yields CASSQAGDGTSWFF. This chain joins TRBV4-1 and TRBJ2-1, with 8 nucleotides matching TRBD2. V shed 3 bases, J shed 15 bases, and the junction held 13 bases outside the gene matches. The CDR3 length is 14 residues. Germline V gene sequence: CDR1 MGHRA, CDR2 YSYEKL.

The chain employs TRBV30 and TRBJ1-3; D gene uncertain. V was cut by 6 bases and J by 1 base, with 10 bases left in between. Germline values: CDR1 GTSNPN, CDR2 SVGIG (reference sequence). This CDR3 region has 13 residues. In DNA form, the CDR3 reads TGTGCCTGTGAGAAGGGATCTGGAAACACCATATATTTT. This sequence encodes CACEKGSGNTIYF. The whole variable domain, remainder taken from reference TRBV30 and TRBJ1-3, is SQTIHQWPATLVQPVGSPLSLECTVEGTSNPNLYWYRQAAGRGLQLLFYSVGIGQISSEVPQNLSASRPQDRQFILSSKKLLLSDSGFYLCACEKGSGNTIYFGEGSWLTVV.

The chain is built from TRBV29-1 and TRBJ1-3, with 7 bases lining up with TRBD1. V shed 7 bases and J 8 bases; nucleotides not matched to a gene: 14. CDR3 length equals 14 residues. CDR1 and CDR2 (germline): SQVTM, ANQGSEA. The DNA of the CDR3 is TGCAGCGCCTCACAGGGGACCTATGGCTACACCATATATTTT. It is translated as CSASQGTYGYTIYF.

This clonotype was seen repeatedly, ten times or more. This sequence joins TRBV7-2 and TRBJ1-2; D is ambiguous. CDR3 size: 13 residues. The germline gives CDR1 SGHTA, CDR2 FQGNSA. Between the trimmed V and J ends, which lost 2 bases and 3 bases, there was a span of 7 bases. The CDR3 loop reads CASSLSFYYGYTF. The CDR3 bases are TGTGCCAGCAGCTTAAGTTTCTACTATGGCTACACCTTC.

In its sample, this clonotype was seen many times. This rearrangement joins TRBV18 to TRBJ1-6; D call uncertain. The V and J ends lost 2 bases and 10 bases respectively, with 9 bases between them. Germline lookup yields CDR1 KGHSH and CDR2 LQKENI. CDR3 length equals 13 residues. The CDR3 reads CASSPGLGSPLHF. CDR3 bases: TGTGCCAGCTCACCAGGGTTAGGGTCACCCCTCCACTTT.

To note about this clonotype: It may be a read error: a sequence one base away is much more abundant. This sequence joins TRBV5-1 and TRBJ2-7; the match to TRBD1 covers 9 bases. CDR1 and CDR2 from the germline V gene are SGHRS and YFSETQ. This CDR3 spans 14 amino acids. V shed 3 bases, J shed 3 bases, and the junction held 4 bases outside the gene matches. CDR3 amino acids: CASSCGQGNYEQYF. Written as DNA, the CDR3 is TGCGCCAGCAGCTGCGGACAGGGGAACTACGAGCAGTACTTC.

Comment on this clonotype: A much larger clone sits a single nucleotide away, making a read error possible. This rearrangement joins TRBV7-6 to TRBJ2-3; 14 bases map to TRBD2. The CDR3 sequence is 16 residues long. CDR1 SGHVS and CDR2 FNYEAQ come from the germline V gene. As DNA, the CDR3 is TGTGCCGGCAGCCGGGGACTAGCGGGAGCTGCAGATACGCAGTATTTT. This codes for CAGSRGLAGAADTQYF.